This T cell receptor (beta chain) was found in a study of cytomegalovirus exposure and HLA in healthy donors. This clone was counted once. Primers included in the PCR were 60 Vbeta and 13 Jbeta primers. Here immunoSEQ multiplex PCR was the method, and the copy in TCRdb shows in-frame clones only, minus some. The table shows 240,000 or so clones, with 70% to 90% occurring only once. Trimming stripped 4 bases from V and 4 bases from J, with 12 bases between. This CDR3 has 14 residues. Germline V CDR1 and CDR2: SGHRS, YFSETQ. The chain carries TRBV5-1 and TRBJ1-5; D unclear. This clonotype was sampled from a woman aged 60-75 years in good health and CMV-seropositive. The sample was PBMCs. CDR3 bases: TGCGCCAGCAGCCTACTCCCCGGGAATCAGCCCCAGCATTTT. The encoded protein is CASSLLPGNQPQHF.